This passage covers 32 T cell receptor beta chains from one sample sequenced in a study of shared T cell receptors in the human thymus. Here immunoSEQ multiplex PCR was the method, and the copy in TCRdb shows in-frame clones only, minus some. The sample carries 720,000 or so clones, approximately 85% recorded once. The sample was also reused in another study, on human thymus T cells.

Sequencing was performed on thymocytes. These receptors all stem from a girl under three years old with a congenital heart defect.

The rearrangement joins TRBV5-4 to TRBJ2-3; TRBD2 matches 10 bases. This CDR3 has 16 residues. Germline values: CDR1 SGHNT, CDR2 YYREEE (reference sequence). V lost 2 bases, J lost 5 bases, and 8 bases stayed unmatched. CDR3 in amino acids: CASSLTSGGDGDTQYF. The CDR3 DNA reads TGTGCCAGCAGCTTAACGAGCGGGGGGGATGGAGATACGCAGTATTTT.

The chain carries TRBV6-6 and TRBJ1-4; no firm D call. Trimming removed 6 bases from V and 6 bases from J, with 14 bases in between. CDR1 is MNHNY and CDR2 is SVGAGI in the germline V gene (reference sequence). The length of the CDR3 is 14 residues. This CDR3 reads CASRSDERDEKLFF. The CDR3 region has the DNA TGTGCCAGCAGATCCGACGAGAGGGATGAAAAACTGTTTTTT.

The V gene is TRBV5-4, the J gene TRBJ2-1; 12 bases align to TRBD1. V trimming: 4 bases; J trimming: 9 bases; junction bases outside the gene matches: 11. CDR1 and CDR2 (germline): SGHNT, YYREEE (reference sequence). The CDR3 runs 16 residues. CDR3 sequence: CASSLTTGTGGLEQFF. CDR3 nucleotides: TGTGCCAGCAGCCTTACGACCGGGACAGGGGGCCTTGAGCAGTTCTTC.

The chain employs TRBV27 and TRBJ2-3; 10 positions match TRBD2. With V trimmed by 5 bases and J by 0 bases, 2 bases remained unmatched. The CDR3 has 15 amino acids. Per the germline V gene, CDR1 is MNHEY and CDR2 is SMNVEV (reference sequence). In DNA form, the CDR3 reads TGTGCCAGCAGTACTAGCGGGGTGAGCACAGATACGCAGTATTTT. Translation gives CASSTSGVSTDTQYF.

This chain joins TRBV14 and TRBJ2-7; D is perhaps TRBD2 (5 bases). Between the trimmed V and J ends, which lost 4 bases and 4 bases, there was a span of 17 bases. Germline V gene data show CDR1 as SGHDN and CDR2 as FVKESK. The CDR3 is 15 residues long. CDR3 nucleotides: TGTGCCAGCAGCCCCCGTAGAGGGCCCACATACGAGCAGTACTTC. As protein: CASSPRRGPTYEQYF. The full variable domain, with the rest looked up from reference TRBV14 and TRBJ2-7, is EAGVTQFPSHSVIEKGQTVTLRCDPISGHDNLYWYRRVMGKEIKFLLHFVKESKQDESGMPNNRFLAERTGGTYSTLKVQPAELEDSGVYFCASSPRRGPTYEQYFGPGTRLTVT.

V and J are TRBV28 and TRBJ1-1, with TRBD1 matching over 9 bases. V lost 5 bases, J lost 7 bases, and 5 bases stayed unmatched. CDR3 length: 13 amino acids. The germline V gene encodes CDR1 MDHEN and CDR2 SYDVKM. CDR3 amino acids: CASSLYRGREAFF. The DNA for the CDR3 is TGTGCCAGCAGTCTCTACAGGGGGCGTGAAGCTTTCTTT. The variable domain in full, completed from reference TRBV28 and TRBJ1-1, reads DVKVTQSSRYLVKRTGEKVFLECVQDMDHENMFWYRQDPGLGLRLIYFSYDVKMKEKGDIPEGYSVSREKKERFSLILESASTNQTSMYLCASSLYRGREAFFGQGTRLTVV.

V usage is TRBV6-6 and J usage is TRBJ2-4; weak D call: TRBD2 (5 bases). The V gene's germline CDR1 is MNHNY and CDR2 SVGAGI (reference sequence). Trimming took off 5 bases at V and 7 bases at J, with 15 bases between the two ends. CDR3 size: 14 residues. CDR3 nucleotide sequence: TGTGCCAGCAGTGTGGAGGCAGTAGGGAACATTCAGTACTTC. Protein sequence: CASSVEAVGNIQYF.

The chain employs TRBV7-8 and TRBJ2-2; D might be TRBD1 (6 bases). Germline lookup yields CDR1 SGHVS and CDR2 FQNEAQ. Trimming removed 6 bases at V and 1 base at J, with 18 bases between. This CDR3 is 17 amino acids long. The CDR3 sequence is CASRYPPRQENTGELFF. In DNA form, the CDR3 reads TGTGCCAGCAGGTACCCACCTAGACAGGAGAACACCGGGGAGCTGTTTTTT. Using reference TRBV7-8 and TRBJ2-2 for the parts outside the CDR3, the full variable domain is GAGVSQSPRYKVAKRGQDVALRCDPISGHVSLFWYQQALGQGPEFLTYFQNEAQLDKSGLPSDRFFAERPEGSVSTLKIQRTQQEDSAVYLCASRYPPRQENTGELFFGEGSRLTVL.

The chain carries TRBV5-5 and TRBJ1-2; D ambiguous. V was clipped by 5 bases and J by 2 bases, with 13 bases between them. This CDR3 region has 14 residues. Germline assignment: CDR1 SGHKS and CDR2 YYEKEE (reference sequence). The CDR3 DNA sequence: TGTGCCAGCAGTTACCGCACAGCCAACTATGGCTACACCTTC. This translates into CASSYRTANYGYTF.

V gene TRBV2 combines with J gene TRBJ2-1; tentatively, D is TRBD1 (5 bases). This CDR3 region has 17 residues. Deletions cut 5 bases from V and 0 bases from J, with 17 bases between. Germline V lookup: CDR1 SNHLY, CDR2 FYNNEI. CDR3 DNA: TGTGCCAGCAGTCCCCCAGGGCCCGAGAGCTCCTACAATGAGCAGTTCTTC. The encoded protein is CASSPPGPESSYNEQFF.

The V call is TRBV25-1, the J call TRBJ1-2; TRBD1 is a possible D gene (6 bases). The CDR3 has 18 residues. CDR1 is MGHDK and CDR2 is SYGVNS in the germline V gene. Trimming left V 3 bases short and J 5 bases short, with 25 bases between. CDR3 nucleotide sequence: TGTGCCAGCAGTGACCCGGGTAGAGGGGGGGACCTCTTTTATGGCTACACCTTC. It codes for CASSDPGRGGDLFYGYTF.

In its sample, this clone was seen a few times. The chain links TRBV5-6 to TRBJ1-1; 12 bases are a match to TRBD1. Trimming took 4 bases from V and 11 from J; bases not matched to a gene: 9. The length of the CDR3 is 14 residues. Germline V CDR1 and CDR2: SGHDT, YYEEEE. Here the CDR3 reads CASSNRDRGLRAFF. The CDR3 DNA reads TGTGCCAGCAGCAACCGGGACAGGGGGCTTAGGGCTTTCTTT.

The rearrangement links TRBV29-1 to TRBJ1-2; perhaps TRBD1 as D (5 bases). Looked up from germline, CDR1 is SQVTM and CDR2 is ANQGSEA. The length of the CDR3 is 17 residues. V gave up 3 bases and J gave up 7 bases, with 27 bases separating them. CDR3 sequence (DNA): TGCAGCGTTGATAGAGGTCTTGGGCAGGGTTGGGTGTTTGGCTACACCTTC. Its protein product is CSVDRGLGQGWVFGYTF.

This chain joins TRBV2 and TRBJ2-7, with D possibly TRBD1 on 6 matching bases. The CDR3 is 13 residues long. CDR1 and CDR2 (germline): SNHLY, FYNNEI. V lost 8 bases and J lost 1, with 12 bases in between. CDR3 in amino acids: CASVKDSSYEQYF. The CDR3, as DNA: TGTGCCAGCGTAAAGGACAGTTCCTACGAGCAGTACTTC.

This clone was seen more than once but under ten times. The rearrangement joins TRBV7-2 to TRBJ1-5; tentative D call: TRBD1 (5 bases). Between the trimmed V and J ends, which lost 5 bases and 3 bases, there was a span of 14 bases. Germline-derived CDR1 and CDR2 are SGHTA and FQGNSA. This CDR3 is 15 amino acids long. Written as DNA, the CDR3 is TGTGCCAGCAGCCCAGGGCGGAAGCCCAATCAGCCCCAGCATTTT. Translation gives CASSPGRKPNQPQHF.

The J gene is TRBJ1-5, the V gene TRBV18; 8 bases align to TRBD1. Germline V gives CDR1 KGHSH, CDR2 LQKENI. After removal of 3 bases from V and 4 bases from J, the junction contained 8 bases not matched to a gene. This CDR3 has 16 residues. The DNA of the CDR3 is TGTGCCAGCTCACCTGCACAGACAGGGGAAAATCAGCCCCAGCATTTT. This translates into CASSPAQTGENQPQHF.

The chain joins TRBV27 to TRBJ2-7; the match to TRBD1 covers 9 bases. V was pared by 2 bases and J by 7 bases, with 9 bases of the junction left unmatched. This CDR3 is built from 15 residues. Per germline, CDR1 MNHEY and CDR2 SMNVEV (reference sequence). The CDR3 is CASSLIRDRAEEQYF. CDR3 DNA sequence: TGTGCCAGCAGTTTAATCCGGGACAGGGCGGAGGAGCAGTACTTC.

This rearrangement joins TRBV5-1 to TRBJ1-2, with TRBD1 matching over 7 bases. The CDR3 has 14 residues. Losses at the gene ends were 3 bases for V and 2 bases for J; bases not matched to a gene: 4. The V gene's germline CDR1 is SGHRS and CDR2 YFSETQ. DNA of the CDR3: TGCGCCAGCAGCTCCCTGACAGGGAACTATGGCTACACCTTC. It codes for CASSSLTGNYGYTF.

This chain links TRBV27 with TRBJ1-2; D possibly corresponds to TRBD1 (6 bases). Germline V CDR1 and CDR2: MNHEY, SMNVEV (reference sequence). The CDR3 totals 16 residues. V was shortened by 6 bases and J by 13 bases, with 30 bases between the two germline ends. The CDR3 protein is CASSRHGGGEGMRGTF. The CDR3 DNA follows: TGTGCCAGCAGCCGACACGGAGGGGGGGAGGGTATGAGGGGCACCTTC.

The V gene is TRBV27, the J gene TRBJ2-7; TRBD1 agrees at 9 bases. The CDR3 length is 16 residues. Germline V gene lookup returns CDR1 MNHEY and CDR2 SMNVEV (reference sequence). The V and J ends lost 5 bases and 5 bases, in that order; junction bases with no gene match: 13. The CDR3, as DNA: TGTGCCAGCAGTCCGCTGACCGGGACAGGGATCAACGAGCAGTACTTC. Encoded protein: CASSPLTGTGINEQYF.

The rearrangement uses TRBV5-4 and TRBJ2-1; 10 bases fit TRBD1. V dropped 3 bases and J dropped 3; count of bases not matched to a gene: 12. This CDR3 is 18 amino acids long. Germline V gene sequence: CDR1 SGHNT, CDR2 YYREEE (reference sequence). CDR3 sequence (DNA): TGTGCCAGCAGCTACTCAAGCGGGGACAGGGGACTCTACAATGAGCAGTTCTTC. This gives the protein CASSYSSGDRGLYNEQFF.

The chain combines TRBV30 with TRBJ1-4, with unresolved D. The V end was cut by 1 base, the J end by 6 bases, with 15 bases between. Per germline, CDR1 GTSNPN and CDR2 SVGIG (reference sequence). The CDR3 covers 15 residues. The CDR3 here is CAWSAYPGYDEKLFF. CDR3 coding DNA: TGTGCCTGGAGTGCTTACCCGGGGTATGATGAAAAACTGTTTTTT.

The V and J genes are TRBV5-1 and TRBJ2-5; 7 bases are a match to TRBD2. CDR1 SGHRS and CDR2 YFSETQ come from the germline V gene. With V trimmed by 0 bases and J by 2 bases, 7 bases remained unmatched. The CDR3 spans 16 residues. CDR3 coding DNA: TGCGCCAGCAGCTTGGCCGGGCGGGAGCTACAAGAGACCCAGTACTTC. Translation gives CASSLAGRELQETQYF.

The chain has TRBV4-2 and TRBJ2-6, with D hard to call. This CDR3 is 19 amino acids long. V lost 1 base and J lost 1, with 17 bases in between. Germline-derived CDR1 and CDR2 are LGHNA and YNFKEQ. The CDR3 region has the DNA TGTGCCAGCAGCCAAGCCCGGCTAGAGATGGTTTCTGGGGCCAACGTCCTGACTTTC. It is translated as CASSQARLEMVSGANVLTF.

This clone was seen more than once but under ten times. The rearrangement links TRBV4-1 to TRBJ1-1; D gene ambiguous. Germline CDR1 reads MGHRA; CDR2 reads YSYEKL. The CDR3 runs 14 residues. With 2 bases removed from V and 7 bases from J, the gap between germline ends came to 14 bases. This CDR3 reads CASSQKPGVNEAFF. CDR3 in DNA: TGCGCCAGCAGCCAAAAACCGGGAGTCAATGAAGCTTTCTTT.

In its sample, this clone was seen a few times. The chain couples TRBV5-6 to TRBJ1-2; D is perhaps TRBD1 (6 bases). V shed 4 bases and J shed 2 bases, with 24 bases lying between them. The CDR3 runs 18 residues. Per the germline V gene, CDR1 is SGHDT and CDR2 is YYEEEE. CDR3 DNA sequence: TGTGCCAGCAGCCGAGGCCTGCATCAGACAGGCCCAAACTATGGCTACACCTTC. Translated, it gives CASSRGLHQTGPNYGYTF.

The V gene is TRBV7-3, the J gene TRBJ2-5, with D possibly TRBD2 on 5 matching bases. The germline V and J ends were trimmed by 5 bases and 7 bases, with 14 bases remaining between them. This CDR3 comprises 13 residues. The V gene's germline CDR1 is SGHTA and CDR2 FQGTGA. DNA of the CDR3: TGTGCCAGCAGCCCGCGGACTCCCGGGACCCAGTACTTC. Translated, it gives CASSPRTPGTQYF.

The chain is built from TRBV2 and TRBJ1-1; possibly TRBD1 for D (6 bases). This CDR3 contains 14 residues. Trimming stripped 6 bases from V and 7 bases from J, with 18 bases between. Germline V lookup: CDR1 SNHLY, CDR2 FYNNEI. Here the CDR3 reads CASRGPGQPSEAFF. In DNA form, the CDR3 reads TGTGCCAGCAGGGGACCCGGACAGCCGAGTGAAGCTTTCTTT.

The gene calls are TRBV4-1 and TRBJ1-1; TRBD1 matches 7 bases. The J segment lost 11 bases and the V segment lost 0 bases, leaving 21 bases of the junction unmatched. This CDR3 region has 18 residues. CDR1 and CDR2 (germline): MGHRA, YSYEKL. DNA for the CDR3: TGCGCCAGCAGCCAAGAGGACAGGCGGAACCCCTCCCACACGGGGGCTTTCTTT. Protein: CASSQEDRRNPSHTGAFF.

This CDR3 reads CASSFRGSLNTGELFF. The CDR3 DNA follows: TGTGCCAGCAGTTTCAGGGGGTCCCTGAACACCGGGGAGCTGTTTTTT. The chain couples TRBV5-4 to TRBJ2-2, with 7 positions matching TRBD1. Looked up from germline, CDR1 is SGHNT and CDR2 is YYREEE (reference sequence). This CDR3 region has 16 residues. Trimming removed 5 bases from V and 1 base from J; junction bases left unmatched: 8.

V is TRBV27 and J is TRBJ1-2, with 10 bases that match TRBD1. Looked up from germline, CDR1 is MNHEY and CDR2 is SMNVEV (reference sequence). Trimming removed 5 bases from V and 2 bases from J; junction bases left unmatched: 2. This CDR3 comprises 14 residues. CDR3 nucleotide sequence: TGTGCCAGCAGTAGGGGACAGGGGAACTATGGCTACACCTTC. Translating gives CASSRGQGNYGYTF.

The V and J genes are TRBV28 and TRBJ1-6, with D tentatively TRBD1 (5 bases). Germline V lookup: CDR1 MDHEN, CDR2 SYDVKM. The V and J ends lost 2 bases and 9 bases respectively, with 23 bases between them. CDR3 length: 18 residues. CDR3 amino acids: CASSLVIGGIGICSPLHF. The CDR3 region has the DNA TGTGCCAGCAGTTTAGTCATCGGGGGAATCGGAATTTGTTCACCCCTCCACTTT.